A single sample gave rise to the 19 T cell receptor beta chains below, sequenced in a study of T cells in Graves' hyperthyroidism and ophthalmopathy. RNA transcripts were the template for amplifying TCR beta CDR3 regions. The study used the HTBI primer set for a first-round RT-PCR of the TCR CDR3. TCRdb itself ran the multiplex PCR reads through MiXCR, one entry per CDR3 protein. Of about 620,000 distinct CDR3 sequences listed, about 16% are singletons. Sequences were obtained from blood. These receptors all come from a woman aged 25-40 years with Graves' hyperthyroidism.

The CDR3 spells CASGRLANTGELFF. The CDR3 DNA reads TGTGCCAGTGGGAGACTAGCGAACACCGGGGAGCTGTTTTTT. This chain uses TRBV19 with TRBJ2-2; D possibly corresponds to TRBD2 (6 bases). There are 14 residues in the CDR3. Germline loops: CDR1 LNHDA, CDR2 SQIVND (reference sequence). Trimming took 8 bases from V and 0 from J, leaving 10 bases between them.

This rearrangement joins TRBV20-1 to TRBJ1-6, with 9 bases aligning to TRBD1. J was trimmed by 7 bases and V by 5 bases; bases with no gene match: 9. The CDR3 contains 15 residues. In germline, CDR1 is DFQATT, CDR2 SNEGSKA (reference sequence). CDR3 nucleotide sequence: TGCAGTGCTTTTTCACGGACAGGGGAAAATTCACCCCTCCACTTT. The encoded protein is CSAFSRTGENSPLHF.

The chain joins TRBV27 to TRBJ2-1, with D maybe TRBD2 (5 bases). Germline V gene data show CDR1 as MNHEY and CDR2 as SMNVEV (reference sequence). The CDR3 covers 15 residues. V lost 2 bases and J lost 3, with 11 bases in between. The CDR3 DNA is TGTGCCAGCAGTTTAGGGTCGGCGGGCTACAATGAGCAGTTCTTC. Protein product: CASSLGSAGYNEQFF.

DNA of the CDR3: TGTGCCAGCAGCCAAGTGGGCAGGGGTTCACCCCTCCACTTT. This codes for CASSQVGRGSPLHF. The chain uses TRBV3-1 and TRBJ1-6, with a weak D call TRBD1 (6 bases). The V gene lost 1 base and the J gene lost 9 bases, with 10 bases spanning the gap. Germline values: CDR1 LGHDT, CDR2 YNNKEL (reference sequence). The CDR3 extends over 14 amino acids.

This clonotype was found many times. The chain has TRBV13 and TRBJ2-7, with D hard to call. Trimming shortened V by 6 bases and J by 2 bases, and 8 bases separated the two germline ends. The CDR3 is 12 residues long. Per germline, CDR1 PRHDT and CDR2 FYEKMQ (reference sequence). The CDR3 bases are TGTGCCAGCAGACTCGGAACCTACGAGCAGTACTTC. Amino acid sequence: CASRLGTYEQYF.

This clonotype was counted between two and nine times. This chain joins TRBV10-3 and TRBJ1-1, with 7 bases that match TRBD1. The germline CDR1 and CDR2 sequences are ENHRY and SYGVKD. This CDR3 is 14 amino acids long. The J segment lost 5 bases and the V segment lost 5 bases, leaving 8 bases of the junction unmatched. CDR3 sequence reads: CAISKTGVRTEAFF. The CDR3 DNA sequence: TGTGCCATCAGTAAAACAGGGGTAAGAACTGAAGCTTTCTTT.

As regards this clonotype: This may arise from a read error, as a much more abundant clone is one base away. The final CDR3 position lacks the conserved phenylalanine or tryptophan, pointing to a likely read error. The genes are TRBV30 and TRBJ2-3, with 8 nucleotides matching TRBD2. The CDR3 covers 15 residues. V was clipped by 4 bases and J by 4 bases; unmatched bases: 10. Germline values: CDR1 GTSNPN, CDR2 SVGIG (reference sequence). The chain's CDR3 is CAWTAGGPISDTQYI. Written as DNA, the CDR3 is TGTGCCTGGACGGCGGGAGGACCAATATCAGATACGCAGTATATT.

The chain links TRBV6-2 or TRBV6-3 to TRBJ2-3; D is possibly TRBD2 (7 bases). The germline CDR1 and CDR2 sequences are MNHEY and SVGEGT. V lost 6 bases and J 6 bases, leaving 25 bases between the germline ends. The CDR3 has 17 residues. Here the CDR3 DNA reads TGTGCCAGCAGCCAACGCCTCGGACTAGGGGGGTTCGATACGCAGTATTTT. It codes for CASSQRLGLGGFDTQYF.

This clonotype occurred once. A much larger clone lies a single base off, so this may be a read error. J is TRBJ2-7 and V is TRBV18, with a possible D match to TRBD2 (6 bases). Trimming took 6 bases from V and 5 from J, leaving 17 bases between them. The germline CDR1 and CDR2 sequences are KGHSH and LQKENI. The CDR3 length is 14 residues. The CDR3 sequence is CASSEGRGRNEQYF. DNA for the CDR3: TGTGCCAGCTCCGAGGGACGGGGGAGGAACGAGCAGTACTTC.

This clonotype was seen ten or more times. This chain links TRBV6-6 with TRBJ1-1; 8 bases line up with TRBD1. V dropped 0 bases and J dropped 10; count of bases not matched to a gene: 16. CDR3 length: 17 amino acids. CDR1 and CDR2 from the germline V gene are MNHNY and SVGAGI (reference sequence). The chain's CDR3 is CASSYSGGQDLQLVAFF. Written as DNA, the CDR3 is TGTGCCAGCAGTTACTCGGGGGGACAGGACTTGCAGTTGGTAGCTTTCTTT.

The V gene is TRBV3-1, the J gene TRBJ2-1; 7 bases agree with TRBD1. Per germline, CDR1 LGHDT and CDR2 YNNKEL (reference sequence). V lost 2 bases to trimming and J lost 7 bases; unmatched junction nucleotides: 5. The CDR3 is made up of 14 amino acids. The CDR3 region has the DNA TGTGCCAGCAGCCAACATAGGGGGCGGAATGAGCAGTTCTTC. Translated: CASSQHRGRNEQFF.

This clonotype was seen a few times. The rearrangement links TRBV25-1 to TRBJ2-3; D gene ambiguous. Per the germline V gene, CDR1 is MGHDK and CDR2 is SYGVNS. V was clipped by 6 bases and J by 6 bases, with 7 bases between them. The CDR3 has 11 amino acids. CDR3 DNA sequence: TGTGCCAGCAGACACCTGGATACGCAGTATTTT. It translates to CASRHLDTQYF.

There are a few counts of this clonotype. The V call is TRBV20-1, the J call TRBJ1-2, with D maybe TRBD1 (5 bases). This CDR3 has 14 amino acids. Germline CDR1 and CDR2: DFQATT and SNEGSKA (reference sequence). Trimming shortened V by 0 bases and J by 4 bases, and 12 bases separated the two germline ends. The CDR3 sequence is CSARDPGEVYGYTF. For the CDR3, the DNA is TGCAGTGCTAGAGATCCGGGGGAGGTCTATGGCTACACCTTC.

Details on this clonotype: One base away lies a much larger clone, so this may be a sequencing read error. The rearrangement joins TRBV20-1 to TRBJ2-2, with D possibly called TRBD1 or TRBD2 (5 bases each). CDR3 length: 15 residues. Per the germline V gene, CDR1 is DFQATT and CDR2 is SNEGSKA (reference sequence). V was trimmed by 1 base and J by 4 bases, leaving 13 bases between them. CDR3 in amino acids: CSARGDRPSTGELFF. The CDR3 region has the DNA TGCAGTGCTAGAGGGGACCGCCCGAGCACCGGGGAGCTGTTTTTT.

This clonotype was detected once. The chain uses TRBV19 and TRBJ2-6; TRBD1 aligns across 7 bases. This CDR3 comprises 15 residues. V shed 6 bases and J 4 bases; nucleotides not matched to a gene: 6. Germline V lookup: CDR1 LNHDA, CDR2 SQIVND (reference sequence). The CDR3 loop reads CASSQRGRGANVLTF. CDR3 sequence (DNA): TGTGCCAGTAGCCAGAGGGGGCGAGGGGCCAACGTCCTGACTTTC.

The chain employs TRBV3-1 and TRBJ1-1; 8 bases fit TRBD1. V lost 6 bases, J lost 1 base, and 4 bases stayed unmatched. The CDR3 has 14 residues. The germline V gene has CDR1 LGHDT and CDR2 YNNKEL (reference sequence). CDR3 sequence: CASRRQGQNTEAFF. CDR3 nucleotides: TGTGCCAGCAGGAGACAGGGGCAGAACACTGAAGCTTTCTTT.

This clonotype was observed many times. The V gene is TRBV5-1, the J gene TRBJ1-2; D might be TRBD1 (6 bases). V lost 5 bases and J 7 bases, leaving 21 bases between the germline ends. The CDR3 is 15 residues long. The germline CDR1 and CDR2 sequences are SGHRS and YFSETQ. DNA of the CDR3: TGCGCCAGCAGTTGGGGGCCGGGAGAAGAAGGTGGCTACACCTTC. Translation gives CASSWGPGEEGGYTF.

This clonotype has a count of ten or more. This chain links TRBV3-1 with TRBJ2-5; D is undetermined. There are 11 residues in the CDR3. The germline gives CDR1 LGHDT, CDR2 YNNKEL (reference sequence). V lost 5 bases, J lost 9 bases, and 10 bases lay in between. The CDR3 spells CASSSVKAQYF. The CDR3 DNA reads TGTGCCAGCAGCTCCGTGAAGGCCCAGTACTTC.

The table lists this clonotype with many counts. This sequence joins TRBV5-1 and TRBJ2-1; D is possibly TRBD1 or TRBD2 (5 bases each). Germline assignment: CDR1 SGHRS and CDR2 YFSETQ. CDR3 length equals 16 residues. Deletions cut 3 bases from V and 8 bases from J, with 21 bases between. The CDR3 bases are TGCGCCAGCAGCTCCTACGGGGACCCGCGTTGGGATGAGCAGTTCTTC. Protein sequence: CASSSYGDPRWDEQFF.